This is a list of T cell receptor beta chains from one sample in a study of graft-versus-host responses after intestinal transplantation. Produced via immunoSEQ multiplex PCR; TCRdb's table is partial and in-frame only. The sample records 60,000 to 65,000 clones, under 90% being singletons. The source was ileum tissue, collected approximately 56 weeks after transplant. These TCRs come from a human patient who received an intestinal transplant, so some T cells may come from the graft donor. The CDR3 runs from the conserved cysteine through the conserved F or W. The D gene is left open where the match is weak. Clone size is shown for a subset of rows, as once, few, many or a class of expanded clone.

once	NA	TRBV5-6	TRBJ2-7	TGTGCCAGCAGCTTACCTGACATCTACGAGCAGTACTTC	CASSLPDIYEQYF
NA	TRBD2	TRBV9	TRBJ2-3	TGTGCCAGCAGCCTACTAGCGGGGGGGCACGATACGCAGTATTTT	CASSLLAGGHDTQYF
once	TRBD1	TRBV28	TRBJ2-7	TGTGCCAGCAGTTTCCCCCTCCGGACAGGCTCCTACGAGCAGTACTTC	CASSFPLRTGSYEQYF
once	TRBD1	TRBV28	TRBJ1-2	TGTGCCAGCAGTTTACAGGGACAGGGGGCTTGGGATGGCTACACCTTC	CASSLQGQGAWDGYTF
NA	NA	TRBV27	TRBJ1-1	TGTGCCAGCAGTTTCGGTGTCTCGAACACTGAAGCTTTCTTT	CASSFGVSNTEAFF
NA	NA	TRBV9	TRBJ1-1	TGTGCCAGCAACCTCATCGGGCCTGCTGAAGCTTTCTTT	CASNLIGPAEAFF
NA	TRBD2	TRBV7-3	TRBJ2-3	TGTGCCAGCAGCTTCTCTAGCGGGGGGGCTGAGAGCACAGATACGCAGTATTTT	CASSFSSGGAESTDTQYF
NA	TRBD2	TRBV7-2	TRBJ2-1	TGTGCCAGCAGCTTAGCGGGAGGGCCCTCGTATGAGCAGTTCTTC	CASSLAGGPSYEQFF
NA	NA	TRBV11-2	TRBJ2-7	TGTGCCAGCAGCTTCCGGGGTCACTACGAGCAGTACTTC	CASSFRGHYEQYF
few	NA	TRBV2	TRBJ2-7	TGTGCCAGCAGTGAAGGAGGCGGCACCTACGAGCAGTACTTC	CASSEGGGTYEQYF
NA	NA	TRBV7-2	TRBJ1-1	TGTGCCAGCAGCTTAAGAGCGAACACTGAAGCTTTCTTT	CASSLRANTEAFF
NA	TRBD1	TRBV6-5	TRBJ2-1	TGTGCCAGCTCAACGACAGGGGCTACCTACAATGAGCAGTTCTTC	CASSTTGATYNEQFF
once	NA	TRBV6-5	TRBJ2-7	TGTGCCAGCAGAGTCTCCTACGAGCAGTACTTC	CASRVSYEQYF
NA	TRBD1	TRBV9	TRBJ2-5	TGTGCCAGCAGCTTTCCGGGACAGGGGAATCGGGAGACCCAGTACTTC	CASSFPGQGNRETQYF
NA	NA	TRBV11-2	TRBJ1-6	TGTGCCAGCAGCTTAGTTCCAGGGAAAGGTTCACCCCTCCACTTT	CASSLVPGKGSPLHF
NA	NA	TRBV19	TRBJ1-6	TGTGCCAGTAGTATAGAGGGCGGGAGTAATTCACCCCTCCACTTT	CASSIEGGSNSPLHF
NA	NA	TRBV9	TRBJ2-5	TGTGCCAGCAGCGTAGGTGACAGATCCCAAGAGACCCAGTACTTC	CASSVGDRSQETQYF
NA	TRBD2	TRBV4-1	TRBJ2-3	TGTGCCAGCAGCCACAACCCTAGCGGGGGGGTGGATACGCAGTATTTT	CASSHNPSGGVDTQYF
once	NA	TRBV4-1	TRBJ1-6	TGCGCCAGCAGCCCCTACCGTCGGGTGAATTCACCCCTCCACTTT	CASSPYRRVNSPLHF
NA	NA	TRBV6-1	TRBJ2-7	TGTGCCAGCAGTGAAGGGACCTACTACGAGCAGTACTTC	CASSEGTYYEQYF
few	NA	TRBV2	TRBJ1-4	TGTGCCAGCAAATGGAGGGGGGAAAAACTGTTTTTT	CASKWRGEKLFF
few	TRBD1	TRBV7-3	TRBJ2-1	TGTGCCAGCAGCACACAGGGGCCTCGCTCCTACAATGAGCAGTTCTTC	CASSTQGPRSYNEQFF
NA	NA	TRBV4-1	TRBJ1-5	TGCGCCAGCAGCCATCCGGGGCTTGATCAGCCCCAGCATTTT	CASSHPGLDQPQHF
NA	TRBD1	TRBV6-1	TRBJ2-7	TGTGCCAGCAGTGAGGGGACAGGGGTAGGGTACGAGCAGTACTTC	CASSEGTGVGYEQYF
NA	NA	TRBV2	TRBJ2-5	TGTGCCAGCAGTGAGGGAGAGACCCAGTACTTC	CASSEGETQYF
NA	TRBD1	TRBV6-6	TRBJ2-1	TGTGCCAGCAGTTACACAGGGGGAACCTCGGAGGAGCAGTTCTTC	CASSYTGGTSEEQFF
NA	TRBD2	TRBV6-5	TRBJ2-1	TGTGCCAGCAGTCACTCGGACAGCGGGGGTTACAATGAGCAGTTCTTC	CASSHSDSGGYNEQFF
NA	NA	TRBV28	TRBJ2-7	TGTGCCAGCAGTGACGCCCGGGACTTCTCCTACGAGCAGTACTTC	CASSDARDFSYEQYF
NA	NA	TRBV5-4	TRBJ2-6	TGTGCCAGCAGCTTGGGTTTTGGGGCCAACGTCCTGACTTTC	CASSLGFGANVLTF
NA	NA	TRBV5-1	TRBJ2-7	TGCGCCAGCAGCTTATCCGTCTCCAACTACGAGCAGTACTTC	CASSLSVSNYEQYF